Each of the 12 T cell receptor beta chains below was sequenced from the same sample in a study of graft-versus-host responses after intestinal transplantation. The data were produced by immunoSEQ multiplex PCR, yet TCRdb's version contains in-frame clones alone and is incomplete. This table holds about 130,000 clones, approximately 91% found once. No antigens are known for them. Source: unstimulated CD4+ T cells sorted from spleen or lymph node cells, taken before intestinal transplant. Source of these receptors: a human donor who received an intestinal transplant.

The chain uses TRBV7-2 and TRBJ2-7, with a possible D match to TRBD1 (5 bases). Germline CDR1 reads SGHTA; CDR2 reads FQGNSA. V was shortened by 5 bases and J by 2 bases, with 16 bases between the two germline ends. The CDR3 has 15 amino acids. The CDR3 DNA reads as TGTGCCAGCAGCCGCGGACACGCTGAAACCTACGAGCAGTACTTC. As protein: CASSRGHAETYEQYF.

The rearrangement links TRBV5-1 to TRBJ1-2; TRBD1 matches 10 bases. There are 16 residues in the CDR3. V lost 7 bases and J lost 8; bases outside the gene matches: 17. Germline values: CDR1 SGHRS, CDR2 YFSETQ. The CDR3 DNA reads as TGCGCCAGCGCCTGGCTCGCCCAGACAGGGGGCGAAGGCTACACCTTC. Amino acids: CASAWLAQTGGEGYTF. Variable domain in full (rest from reference TRBV5-1 and TRBJ1-2): KAGVTQTPRYLIKTRGQQVTLSCSPISGHRSVSWYQQTPGQGLQFLFEYFSETQRNKGNFPGRFSGRQFSNSRSEMNVSTLELGDSALYLCASAWLAQTGGEGYTFGSGTRLTVV.

The gene calls are TRBV27 and TRBJ2-1, with D perhaps matching TRBD1 (5 bases). Germline V lookup: CDR1 MNHEY, CDR2 SMNVEV (reference sequence). CDR3 length: 14 residues. The V end lost 3 bases, the J end lost 4 bases, and 10 bases lay between the germline ends. The CDR3, as DNA: TGTGCCAGCAGTTTGGGCAGGGCGTACAATGAGCAGTTCTTC. It specifies CASSLGRAYNEQFF.

The V call is TRBV28, the J call TRBJ2-5; TRBD2 agrees at 7 bases. Matching the DNA end better, TRBJ2-7 makes the J call doubtful. This CDR3 comprises 15 residues. Germline assignment: CDR1 MDHEN and CDR2 SYDVKM. CDR3 nucleotide sequence: TGTGCCAGCAGCCGCTCGGGGGGTAAGAACTACGAGCAGTACTTC. Protein: CASSRSGGKNYEQYF.

A single count supports this clone. This chain connects TRBV25-1 to TRBJ2-1, with D tentatively TRBD2 (6 bases). The CDR3 consists of 13 residues. Germline V gene data show CDR1 as MGHDK and CDR2 as SYGVNS. The V end was cut by 10 bases, the J end by 6 bases, with 16 bases between. CDR3 in DNA: TGTGCCACTATGTGGGAGGTTAGCAATGAGCAGTTCTTC. Protein product: CATMWEVSNEQFF.

The chain joins TRBV4-3 to TRBJ2-7; no clear D. This CDR3 comprises 13 residues. The germline CDR1 and CDR2 sequences are LGHNA and YSLEER. Trimming stripped 0 bases from V and 3 bases from J, with 6 bases between. Here the CDR3 DNA reads TGCGCCAGCAGCCAAGACCTAAACTACGAGCAGTACTTC. This encodes CASSQDLNYEQYF.

The rearrangement joins TRBV5-1 to TRBJ2-7, with a possible D match to TRBD1 (6 bases). V lost 0 bases, J lost 2 bases, and 12 bases lay in between. The CDR3 contains 15 residues. Germline V gives CDR1 SGHRS, CDR2 YFSETQ. The CDR3 nucleotides read TGCGCCAGCAGCTTGGTGGCAGGGGCTACCTACGAGCAGTACTTC. It yields the protein CASSLVAGATYEQYF.

The chain's CDR3 is CASSLSGPLQFF. CDR3 bases: TGCGCCAGCAGCTTGTCTGGACCACTGCAGTTCTTC. This chain connects TRBV5-1 to TRBJ2-1; D not resolved. This CDR3 comprises 12 residues. In germline, CDR1 is SGHRS, CDR2 YFSETQ. Trimming removed 1 base from V and 12 bases from J, with 11 bases in between.

The rearrangement uses TRBV11-1 and TRBJ2-7, with no clear D. The CDR3 contains 14 residues. V was pared by 5 bases and J by 3 bases, with 14 bases between. Germline CDR1 SGHAT, CDR2 FQDESV (reference sequence). In DNA form, the CDR3 reads TGTGCCAGCAGCCCTCGGGCCTTGGACTACGAGCAGTACTTC. This sequence encodes CASSPRALDYEQYF.

This sequence joins TRBV30 and TRBJ1-1, with 8 positions matching TRBD1. Trimming removed 6 bases from V and 5 bases from J; junction bases left unmatched: 8. The CDR3 is 13 amino acids. Germline CDR1 and CDR2: GTSNPN and SVGIG (reference sequence). The CDR3 here is CACPGGAGTEAFF. DNA for the CDR3: TGTGCCTGCCCAGGGGGCGCGGGGACTGAAGCTTTCTTT.

This sequence joins TRBV4-2 and TRBJ1-5; 11 bases line up with TRBD1. The CDR3 totals 16 residues. With V trimmed by 1 base and J by 7 bases, 6 bases remained unmatched. Germline CDR1 and CDR2: LGHNA and YNFKEQ. DNA of the CDR3: TGTGCCAGCAGCCAAGTGGACAGGGGGCGCGGACAGCCCCAGCATTTT. Translated, it gives CASSQVDRGRGQPQHF.

The chain couples TRBV5-1 to TRBJ2-3; TRBD2 aligns across 12 bases. J was trimmed by 8 bases and V by 4 bases; bases with no gene match: 5. CDR1 and CDR2 (germline): SGHRS, YFSETQ. The CDR3 is 14 amino acids. The CDR3: CASSDRTSGTTQYF. The CDR3 bases are TGCGCCAGCAGCGACCGGACTAGCGGGACTACGCAGTATTTT.